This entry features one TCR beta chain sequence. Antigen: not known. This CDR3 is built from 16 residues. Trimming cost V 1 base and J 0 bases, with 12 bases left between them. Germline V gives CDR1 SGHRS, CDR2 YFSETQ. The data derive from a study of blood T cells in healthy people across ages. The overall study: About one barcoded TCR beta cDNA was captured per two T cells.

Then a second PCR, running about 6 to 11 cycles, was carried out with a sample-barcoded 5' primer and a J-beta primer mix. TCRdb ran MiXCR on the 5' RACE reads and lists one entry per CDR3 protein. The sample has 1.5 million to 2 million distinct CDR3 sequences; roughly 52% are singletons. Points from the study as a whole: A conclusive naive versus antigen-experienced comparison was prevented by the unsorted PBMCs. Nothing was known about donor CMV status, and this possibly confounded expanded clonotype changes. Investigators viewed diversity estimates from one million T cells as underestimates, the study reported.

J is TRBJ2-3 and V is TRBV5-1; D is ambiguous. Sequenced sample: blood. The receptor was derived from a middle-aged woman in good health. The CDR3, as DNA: TGCGCCAGCAGCTTGCGGGTGGGAACTAGCACAGATACGCAGTATTTT. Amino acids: CASSLRVGTSTDTQYF.